A single sample gave rise to the 25 T cell receptor beta chains below, sequenced in a study of T cells in Graves' hyperthyroidism and ophthalmopathy. Amplified regions were TCR beta CDR3 sequences from RNA transcripts. The primer set for the first-round RT-PCR of the TCR CDR3 was HTBI. TCRdb re-analysed the multiplex PCR reads in MiXCR, keeping a single row per CDR3 protein. The data hold around 500,000 distinct CDR3 sequences, with less than 25% observed a single time. What was sequenced was blood. The receptor set was obtained from an older woman with Graves' ophthalmopathy.

The J gene is TRBJ2-3, the V gene TRBV20-1; TRBD2 matches 9 bases. The CDR3 has 15 amino acids. J lost 2 bases, V lost 7 bases, and 10 bases had no gene match. CDR1 is DFQATT and CDR2 is SNEGSKA in the germline V gene (reference sequence). CDR3: CSVEGAGGSTDTQYF. The CDR3 nucleotides are TGCAGTGTCGAAGGGGCGGGAGGGTCCACAGATACGCAGTATTTT.

V is TRBV5-5 and J is TRBJ1-1, with a possible D match to TRBD1 (6 bases). The V and J ends lost 4 bases and 0 bases respectively, with 13 bases between them. Germline CDR1 SGHKS, CDR2 YYEKEE (reference sequence). This CDR3 spans 15 amino acids. The CDR3 spells CASSNRDTLNTEAFF. The CDR3 region has the DNA TGTGCCAGCAGCAACCGGGACACGCTGAACACTGAAGCTTTCTTT.

In its sample, this clonotype was seen a few times. The rearrangement uses TRBV6-1 and TRBJ2-7; 7 nucleotides align to TRBD1. The CDR3 is 14 residues long. Unmatched junction bases numbered 14, after V lost 9 bases and J lost 6 bases. From germline, CDR1 is MNHNS and CDR2 SASEGT. The CDR3 DNA is TGTGCCAGAAGACTTTGGGACAGAGGAACCGAGCAGTACTTC. Its protein is CARRLWDRGTEQYF.

The V call is TRBV5-1, the J call TRBJ2-5, with unresolved D. This CDR3 has 15 residues. V lost 0 bases and J 5 bases, leaving 14 bases between the germline ends. The germline CDR1 and CDR2 sequences are SGHRS and YFSETQ. As DNA, the CDR3 is TGCGCCAGCAGCTTGGTGGCTAGTCCTCGGGAGACCCAGTACTTC. Its translation: CASSLVASPRETQYF.

The chain joins TRBV27 to TRBJ2-2; 7 nucleotides line up with TRBD1. The CDR3 consists of 14 residues. CDR1 and CDR2 (germline): MNHEY, SMNVEV (reference sequence). V was pared by 6 bases and J by 8 bases, with 9 bases of the junction left unmatched. CDR3 sequence reads: CASSQGVGGGELFF. As DNA, the CDR3 is TGTGCCAGCAGCCAGGGGGTCGGTGGGGGGGAGCTGTTTTTT.

This clonotype was seen once. In nucleotides, the CDR3 is TGTGCCACCAGTGACATGGGCGGGGAGACCCAGTACTTC. It is translated as CATSDMGGETQYF. The genes are TRBV24-1 and TRBJ2-5; D may be TRBD2 (5 bases). Germline loops: CDR1 KGHDR, CDR2 SFDVKD. The V gene lost 4 bases and the J gene lost 5 bases, with 10 bases spanning the gap. The CDR3 extends over 13 amino acids.

V is TRBV4-2 and J is TRBJ2-1; the match to TRBD2 covers 13 bases. Germline loops: CDR1 LGHNA, CDR2 YNFKEQ. There are 18 residues in the CDR3. After removal of 5 bases from V and 5 bases from J, the junction contained 12 bases not matched to a gene. The CDR3 protein is CASSFGTSGTSGNNEQFF. In DNA form, the CDR3 reads TGTGCCAGCAGCTTCGGGACTAGCGGGACAAGTGGGAACAATGAGCAGTTCTTC.

The sample holds a few counts of this clonotype. The chain has TRBV6-2 or TRBV6-3 and TRBJ2-5; 9 nucleotides line up with TRBD1. CDR3 length: 16 residues. The ends lost 10 bases at V and 1 base at J; junction bases unmatched: 13. CDR1 and CDR2 (germline): MNHEY, SVGEGT. CDR3 sequence reads: CATETGGVKVQETQYF. The CDR3 DNA reads as TGTGCCACGGAGACAGGGGGTGTGAAAGTCCAAGAGACCCAGTACTTC.

This clonotype has a handful of counts. V gene TRBV7-2 combines with J gene TRBJ2-2; 7 nucleotides match TRBD2. J lost 0 bases, V lost 5 bases, and 6 bases had no gene match. Per germline, CDR1 SGHTA and CDR2 FQGNSA. There are 16 residues in the CDR3. The CDR3 DNA follows: TGTGCCAGCAGCCGGGTAGCGGGTGCGAACACCGGGGAGCTGTTTTTT. Translation gives CASSRVAGANTGELFF.

The chain has TRBV12-3 or TRBV12-4 and TRBJ1-6; D call uncertain. V was cut by 6 bases and J by 14 bases, with 17 bases left in between. The CDR3 is 13 residues long. For the CDR3, the DNA is TGTGCCAGCAGCAGACTGGGGATGGGGTCCCTCCACTTT. Protein sequence: CASSRLGMGSLHF.

This clonotype was counted between two and nine times. The rearrangement joins TRBV13 to TRBJ2-1, with a weak D call TRBD2 (6 bases). The CDR3 totals 16 residues. V shed 2 bases and J shed 5 bases, with 16 bases lying between them. Germline loops: CDR1 PRHDT, CDR2 FYEKMQ (reference sequence). The CDR3 sequence: CASSLPSVRPHNEQFF. In nucleotides, the CDR3 is TGTGCCAGCAGCTTACCTAGCGTACGCCCGCACAATGAGCAGTTCTTC.

The CDR3 nucleotides are TGTGCCAGCAGTGAAGTTGGGGAAAGGCGCAATTCACCCCTCCACTTT. It translates to CASSEVGERRNSPLHF. The J gene is TRBJ1-6, the V gene TRBV6-1; no definite D call. Trimming took off 1 base at V and 7 bases at J, with 14 bases between the two ends. The CDR3 length is 16 residues. From germline, CDR1 is MNHNS and CDR2 SASEGT.

The chain links TRBV12-5 to TRBJ2-4; D is perhaps TRBD1 (6 bases). The V end was cut by 0 bases, the J end by 0 bases, with 18 bases between. The CDR3 has 19 residues. Germline CDR1 and CDR2: LGHNT and FRNRAP. CDR3 DNA sequence: TGTGCTAGTGGTTTGGTAATTCCCCCTAAACAGGGAGCCAAAAACATTCAGTACTTC. Its protein product is CASGLVIPPKQGAKNIQYF. Combining the CDR3 with reference TRBV12-5 and TRBJ2-4 gives the whole variable domain DARVTQTPRHKVTEMGQEVTMRCQPILGHNTVFWYRQTMMQGLELLAYFRNRAPLDDSGMPKDRFSAEMPDATLATLKIQPSEPRDSAVYFCASGLVIPPKQGAKNIQYFGAGTRLSVL.

The chain uses TRBV19 and TRBJ2-2; D not certain. CDR3 size: 14 residues. The germline V gene encodes CDR1 LNHDA and CDR2 SQIVND (reference sequence). The ends were cut back, 1 base at V and 3 bases at J, with 6 bases in the middle. The CDR3 bases are TGTGCCAGTAGTATAGTTCCGGACACCGGGGAGCTGTTTTTT. Encoded protein: CASSIVPDTGELFF.

The table lists this clonotype with many counts. This sequence joins TRBV14 and TRBJ2-1; no clear D. The CDR3 consists of 12 residues. The germline V and J ends were trimmed by 5 bases and 7 bases, with 9 bases remaining between them. Looked up from germline, CDR1 is SGHDN and CDR2 is FVKESK. The chain's CDR3 is CASSNLGNEQFF. The DNA of the CDR3 is TGTGCCAGCAGCAACCTCGGGAATGAGCAGTTCTTC.

The rearrangement uses TRBV7-2 and TRBJ2-7; 9 positions match TRBD2. Trimming removed 7 bases from V and 5 bases from J; junction bases left unmatched: 9. The CDR3 totals 14 residues. Germline V lookup: CDR1 SGHTA, CDR2 FQGNSA. The DNA of the CDR3 is TGTGCCAGCAACCGCGGGAGGGCGGGCGACGAGCAGTACTTC. This sequence encodes CASNRGRAGDEQYF.

This clonotype came up many times. A read error may produce the germline difference seen at one junction end. The rearrangement uses TRBV5-1 and TRBJ2-1; D is unresolved. The CDR3 consists of 12 residues. Per the germline V gene, CDR1 is SGHRS and CDR2 is YFSETQ. The CDR3 sequence: CASSSTYNEQFF. In DNA, the CDR3 is TGTGCCAGCAGCTCAACTTACAATGAGCAGTTCTTC.

Of note for this clonotype: Possible read error: a much larger clone is one base away. This sequence joins TRBV7-2 and TRBJ2-3; D is perhaps TRBD1 or TRBD2 (5 bases each). CDR1 is SGHTA, CDR2 FQGNSA, per germline. This CDR3 spans 15 amino acids. Between the trimmed V and J ends, which lost 3 bases and 6 bases, there was a span of 16 bases. The CDR3 region has the DNA TGTGCCAGCAGCTTTGGGGGAGTCGTAGGTGATACGCAGTATTTT. This codes for CASSFGGVVGDTQYF.

V gene TRBV20-1 combines with J gene TRBJ1-1; 7 bases map to TRBD1. V lost 6 bases to trimming and J lost 4 bases; unmatched junction nucleotides: 8. The V gene's germline CDR1 is DFQATT and CDR2 SNEGSKA (reference sequence). The CDR3 has 13 amino acids. CDR3 amino acids: CSAHRGLSTEAFF. The CDR3 nucleotides are TGCAGTGCCCACAGGGGCTTGAGCACTGAAGCTTTCTTT.

The chain employs TRBV6-1 and TRBJ2-5; D gene unclear. Trimming shortened V by 0 bases and J by 7 bases, and 12 bases separated the two germline ends. CDR3 length: 14 residues. The germline CDR1 and CDR2 sequences are MNHNS and SASEGT. The CDR3: CASSEAPLQRTQYF. The CDR3 nucleotides are TGTGCCAGCAGTGAAGCGCCTTTGCAAAGGACCCAGTACTTC.

The V and J genes are TRBV7-9 and TRBJ2-7, with 11 bases identical to TRBD1. Trimming at V came to 1 base and at J to 3 bases, leaving 2 bases not matched to a gene. Germline V gene lookup returns CDR1 SEHNR and CDR2 FQNEAQ (reference sequence). The CDR3 contains 15 residues. As DNA, the CDR3 is TGTGCCAGCAGCTTAGGGGACAGGGGGGACTACGAGCAGTACTTC. Encoded protein: CASSLGDRGDYEQYF. The whole variable domain, remainder taken from reference TRBV7-9 and TRBJ2-7, is DTGVSQNPRHKITKRGQNVTFRCDPISEHNRLYWYRQTLGQGPEFLTYFQNEAQLEKSRLLSDRFSAERPKGSFSTLEIQRTEQGDSAMYLCASSLGDRGDYEQYFGPGTRLTVT.

Only a few counts were recorded for this clonotype. This sequence joins TRBV6-2 or TRBV6-3 and TRBJ2-2; D is unclear. V was trimmed by 8 bases and J by 0 bases, leaving 13 bases between them. CDR3 size: 15 residues. CDR1 MNHEY and CDR2 SVGEGT come from the germline V gene. CDR3 sequence: CASLDGNPNTGELFF. The CDR3 nucleotides are TGTGCCAGCCTTGATGGAAACCCGAACACCGGGGAGCTGTTTTTT.

The chain joins TRBV3-1 to TRBJ1-5, with a tentative D call TRBD1 (6 bases). Looked up from germline, CDR1 is LGHDT and CDR2 is YNNKEL (reference sequence). Trimming left V 1 base short and J 6 bases short, with 13 bases between. CDR3 length: 15 residues. CDR3 coding DNA: TGTGCCAGCAGCCAAGTACGGGGGCTCGGTCAGCCCCAGCATTTT. Translation gives CASSQVRGLGQPQHF.

V and J are TRBV18 and TRBJ1-2; no clear D gene. Germline-derived CDR1 and CDR2 are KGHSH and LQKENI. Trimming removed 6 bases at V and 6 bases at J, with 23 bases between. The CDR3 runs to 16 residues. CDR3 nucleotides: TGTGCCAGCTCGCCGCAGTTTGGGGATAGCTTCGATGGCTACACCTTC. This translates into CASSPQFGDSFDGYTF.

V and J are TRBV20-1 and TRBJ2-7; D remains ambiguous. This CDR3 comprises 12 residues. Germline CDR1 and CDR2: DFQATT and SNEGSKA (reference sequence). The V end lost 3 bases, the J end lost 3 bases, and 9 bases lay between the germline ends. The CDR3 sequence: CSASMGIYEQYF. CDR3 in DNA: TGCAGTGCTAGTATGGGGATCTACGAGCAGTACTTC.